This TCR beta chain was recovered during a study of OX40 agonist ivuxolimab in advanced cancers. Across the whole study: Patients in dose escalation had liver, melanoma, kidney or head and neck cancers. Whole-study findings and limits: The specificity for antigen of the expanded peripheral T cells was not determined. CD8+ T cells (on average) carried more expanded clones than CD4+ T cells.

Collection of blood occurred at baseline, at cycle 4 day 1, and at cycle 7 day 1. Sequencing was performed with immunoSEQ multiplex PCR; in TCRdb, only in-frame clones are kept and a portion is missing. In the table there are about 91,000 clones, 87% of which are singletons. A note on this clone: Its antigen is unknown.

This specimen was CD4+ or CD8+ T cells sorted from blood, taken in a trial of the OX40 agonist ivuxolimab. This TCR was sampled from an adult with an advanced solid tumor such as melanoma, head and neck, liver or kidney cancer.

CDR3 DNA: TGTGCCAGCAGTGGAGATTTCTCTGGGGCCAACGTCCTGACTTTC. Translating gives CASSGDFSGANVLTF. The rearrangement links TRBV25-1 to TRBJ2-6, with unresolved D. The CDR3 length is 15 residues. Germline V gene sequence: CDR1 MGHDK, CDR2 SYGVNS. Deletions cut 4 bases from V and 0 bases from J, with 7 bases between.